This TCR beta chain was obtained from a study of cytomegalovirus exposure and HLA in healthy donors. As for the study in general: A preliminary data release comprised about 85 million unique TCRs obtained from HLA-typed donors.

From germline, CDR1 is WNHNN and CDR2 SYGVQD (reference sequence). V was pared by 4 bases and J by 0 bases, with 1 base of the junction left unmatched. The CDR3 totals 15 residues. This clone occurred once. Antigen: not known. Whole-study results and caveats: The authors reported that TCR beta sequences could predict HLA-A and HLA-B alleles. These predictions were accurate for most subjects in the first cohort.

The study ran its PCR with 60 Vbeta and 13 Jbeta primers. Data came from immunoSEQ multiplex PCR; TCRdb stores just in-frame clones and leaves some out. The sample includes more than 80,000 clones, about four fifths of them seen just once. The chain employs TRBV10-1 and TRBJ2-7, with TRBD2 matching 12 bases. The sequence derives from a woman in her sixties or seventies in good health and CMV-seropositive. Material for sequencing was PBMCs. CDR3 residues: CASSGGLAGSYEQYF. The CDR3 DNA sequence: TGCGCCAGCAGTGGGGGACTAGCGGGCTCCTACGAGCAGTACTTC.